What follows are 26 T cell receptor beta chains derived from one specimen sequenced in a study of regulatory T cells in long-lasting Graves disease. To make TCR beta libraries, researchers used iRepertoire HTBI primers and Arm-PCR of CDR3 regions. A single record per CDR3 protein comes from TCRdb applying MiXCR to the multiplex PCR reads. This repertoire shows 400,000 or so distinct CDR3 sequences, less than 25% found once; its top ten account for less than 25%. The time point was: persistent/refractory GD, antithyroid drugs over 5 years with positive TRAb. Isolated PBMC RNA provided the starting material for the TCR library. The sample consisted of peripheral blood mononuclear cells (PBMCs), taken when the disease was refractory, from a patient treated with antithyroid drugs. The receptors stem from a female donor with Graves disease.

At least ten counts were recorded for this clonotype. The V and J genes are TRBV28 and TRBJ1-5; D gene uncertain. The germline gives CDR1 MDHEN, CDR2 SYDVKM. V dropped 7 bases and J dropped 0 bases, with 25 bases sitting between them. The CDR3 loop spans 19 amino acids. The CDR3 sequence: CASTTYPDLSLYSNQPQHF. CDR3 nucleotides: TGTGCCAGCACCACATACCCGGACCTCTCCCTTTATAGCAATCAGCCCCAGCATTTT.

This sequence joins TRBV19 and TRBJ2-7; 12 positions match TRBD2. The germline V gene encodes CDR1 LNHDA and CDR2 SQIVND (reference sequence). The CDR3 is made up of 16 amino acids. The V segment lost 4 bases and the J segment 1 base; nucleotides outside the gene matches: 5. CDR3 coding DNA: TGTGCCAGTAGTACGCTACTAGCGGGAGGTTCCTACGAGCAGTACTTC. It translates to CASSTLLAGGSYEQYF.

The chain combines TRBV6-1 with TRBJ2-7, with TRBD1 as a possible D gene (6 bases). V lost 7 bases, J lost 6 bases, and 16 bases lay in between. This CDR3 has 13 amino acids. The germline CDR1 and CDR2 sequences are MNHNS and SASEGT. The CDR3 bases are TGTGCCAGCAAGCTACAGGGTCCCGGCGAGCAGTACTTC. Translated: CASKLQGPGEQYF.

The table lists this clonotype with many counts. The rearrangement uses TRBV3-1 and TRBJ2-2; 9 bases are a match to TRBD1. The CDR3 has 14 amino acids. Germline loops: CDR1 LGHDT, CDR2 YNNKEL (reference sequence). After removal of 4 bases from V and 5 bases from J, the junction contained 2 bases not matched to a gene. The CDR3 reads CASSPGQGTGELFF. In nucleotides, the CDR3 is TGTGCCAGCAGCCCGGGACAGGGAACCGGGGAGCTGTTTTTT.

There are many counts of this clonotype. V is TRBV6-2 or TRBV6-3 and J is TRBJ2-7, with D perhaps given as TRBD1 or TRBD2 (5 bases each). V was trimmed by 6 bases and J by 6 bases, leaving 9 bases between them. Per germline, CDR1 MNHEY and CDR2 SVGEGT. This CDR3 spans 11 amino acids. The DNA of the CDR3 is TGTGCCAGCAGCGGGGCGGGCGAGCAGTACTTC. Translation: CASSGAGEQYF.

This clonotype was observed at least ten times. The DNA for the CDR3 is TGTGCCAGCAGCCAAGCGTCGTTGGTGGGGGGCTACACCTTC. It translates to CASSQASLVGGYTF. The chain links TRBV14 to TRBJ1-2; D call uncertain. This CDR3 is built from 14 residues. Trimming stripped 1 base from V and 8 bases from J, with 14 bases between. Germline V gene lookup returns CDR1 SGHDN and CDR2 FVKESK.

This clonotype was seen repeatedly, ten times or more. The chain recombines TRBV28 with TRBJ1-2; a weak D match, TRBD1 (5 bases). Germline CDR1 is MDHEN and CDR2 is SYDVKM. CDR3 length: 14 residues. Trimming left V 6 bases short and J 5 bases short, with 16 bases between. Written as DNA, the CDR3 is TGTGCCAGCAGCTCTAGCGAGGGGCTATATGGCTACACCTTC. Its protein product is CASSSSEGLYGYTF.

V gene TRBV29-1 combines with J gene TRBJ2-1, with TRBD1 identical over 8 bases. V was clipped by 2 bases and J by 5 bases; unmatched bases: 14. The germline V gene encodes CDR1 SQVTM and CDR2 ANQGSEA. This CDR3 region has 17 residues. CDR3 residues: CSVEKMGFGTGNNEQFF. In nucleotides, the CDR3 is TGCAGCGTTGAAAAAATGGGCTTCGGGACAGGCAACAATGAGCAGTTCTTC.

This clonotype has ten or more counts. The V and J genes are TRBV28 and TRBJ2-7; unclear D gene. V lost 2 bases to trimming and J lost 1 base, with 9 bases between them. CDR1 is MDHEN, CDR2 SYDVKM, per germline. The CDR3 has 14 residues. The CDR3 nucleotides are TGTGCCAGCAGTTTAAGCTATGGGTCCTACGAGCAGTACTTC. It codes for CASSLSYGSYEQYF.

This clonotype has a handful of counts. The gene calls are TRBV2 and TRBJ1-2; 9 nucleotides line up with TRBD1. After removal of 7 bases from V and 7 bases from J, the junction contained 10 bases not matched to a gene. CDR1 is SNHLY, CDR2 FYNNEI, per germline. The CDR3 runs to 14 residues. CDR3 residues: CASIRPGQGFGYTF. The CDR3 DNA follows: TGTGCCAGCATCAGACCGGGACAGGGATTTGGCTACACCTTC.

A note on this clonotype: Just one base apart from a much larger clone, this may be a read error. The rearrangement joins TRBV12-3 or TRBV12-4 to TRBJ1-1; D not certain. The CDR3 extends over 14 amino acids. CDR3 sequence reads: CAGSPTGPNTEAFF. The CDR3 DNA sequence: TGTGCCGGCAGTCCGACTGGGCCGAACACTGAAGCTTTCTTT.

This sequence joins TRBV6-1 and TRBJ2-7; D is possibly TRBD1 (6 bases). Trimming removed 5 bases at V and 9 bases at J, with 14 bases between. Germline loops: CDR1 MNHNS, CDR2 SASEGT. The length of the CDR3 is 12 residues. The CDR3 DNA follows: TGTGCCAGCAGTCTACAGGGTACCGCGCAGTACTTC. This codes for CASSLQGTAQYF.

This clonotype was seen at least ten times. DNA for the CDR3: TGTGCCAGCAGCTTGGGACAGGTCGGCAATCAGCCCCAGCATTTT. This encodes CASSLGQVGNQPQHF. The chain is built from TRBV7-2 and TRBJ1-5; 8 positions match TRBD1. The CDR3 has 15 amino acids. Germline V CDR1 and CDR2: SGHTA, FQGNSA. With V trimmed by 3 bases and J by 2 bases, 3 bases remained unmatched.

This clonotype was observed many times. The conserved phenylalanine or tryptophan is not found at the CDR3 terminus, so this likely reflects a read error. Because the CDR3's place on the DNA is in doubt, the DNA is left out and the CDR3 is given as listed by TCRdb. The rearrangement joins TRBV28 to TRBJ2-5; the DNA was not compared with TRBD1, the D call given in the table. In germline, CDR1 is MDHEN, CDR2 SYDVKM. The CDR3 comprises 13 residues, both ends counted. CDR3 sequence reads: CASSSCYTGTAPL.

In its sample, this clonotype was seen a few times. The V and J genes are TRBV27 and TRBJ1-6; D remains ambiguous. CDR1 MNHEY and CDR2 SMNVEV come from the germline V gene (reference sequence). The CDR3 sequence is 14 residues long. V dropped 2 bases and J dropped 10 bases, with 12 bases sitting between them. CDR3 region: CASSLGPEGSPLHF. In nucleotides, the CDR3 is TGTGCCAGCAGTTTAGGGCCAGAGGGATCACCCCTCCACTTT.

This clonotype was counted only a few times. The rearrangement joins TRBV6-1 to TRBJ1-1; 7 nucleotides match TRBD1. The germline gives CDR1 MNHNS, CDR2 SASEGT. Losses at the gene ends were 8 bases for V and 6 bases for J; bases not matched to a gene: 12. The CDR3 has 14 residues. Here the CDR3 DNA reads TGTGCCAGCTATAGAGGCCAGGGGGAGGCTGAAGCTTTCTTT. Its translation: CASYRGQGEAEAFF.

This clonotype was observed many times. The chain is built from TRBV7-2 and TRBJ2-5, with D unclear. Trimming cost V 2 bases and J 1 base, with 14 bases left between them. Germline V gene data show CDR1 as SGHTA and CDR2 as FQGNSA. The CDR3 spans 16 residues. The CDR3 reads CASSLYELRIQETQYF. The DNA for the CDR3 is TGTGCCAGCAGCTTATACGAACTAAGGATCCAAGAGACCCAGTACTTC.

Concerning this clonotype: Germline is not matched at one junction end, which may reflect a read error. The chain joins TRBV18 to TRBJ2-5, with D possibly being TRBD2 (5 bases). Germline CDR1 and CDR2: KGHSH and LQKENI. The CDR3 has 14 amino acids. CDR3 nucleotide sequence: TGTGTCAGCTCACCACTAGGCTCAGAAGAGACCCAGTACTTC. Encoded protein: CVSSPLGSEETQYF.

This clonotype was recorded a few times. The chain is built from TRBV10-3 and TRBJ2-7; 16 bases agree with TRBD2. CDR1 is ENHRY, CDR2 SYGVKD, per germline. V shed 3 bases, J shed 7 bases, and the junction held 6 bases outside the gene matches. The CDR3 length is 16 residues. In nucleotides, the CDR3 is TGTGCCATCAGTGAACTGGGACTAGCGGGAGGGGGGGAGCAGTACTTC. Translating gives CAISELGLAGGGEQYF.

This clonotype has a count of ten or more. The chain has TRBV28 and TRBJ1-1; 7 bases are a match to TRBD1. The germline V gene has CDR1 MDHEN and CDR2 SYDVKM. The trim removed 6 bases at V and 7 bases at J, leaving 2 bases unmatched. The CDR3 covers 11 residues. The CDR3 sequence: CASSDRDEAFF. CDR3 DNA: TGTGCCAGCAGCGACAGGGATGAAGCTTTCTTT.

The chain combines TRBV7-9 with TRBJ2-7, with 15 positions matching TRBD2. Germline V gene sequence: CDR1 SEHNR, CDR2 FQNEAQ (reference sequence). CDR3 length: 17 residues. With V trimmed by 3 bases and J by 2 bases, 5 bases remained unmatched. CDR3 residues: CASSLGTSGGLPYEQYF. In DNA form, the CDR3 reads TGTGCCAGCAGCTTGGGGACTAGCGGGGGGCTACCCTACGAGCAGTACTTC.

This clonotype was detected only a few times. The rearrangement uses TRBV28 and TRBJ2-2, with 12 bases lining up with TRBD1. The CDR3 runs 16 residues. The J segment lost 6 bases and the V segment lost 4 bases, leaving 6 bases of the junction unmatched. Germline CDR1 and CDR2: MDHEN and SYDVKM. The CDR3 here is CASSSRGQGAPGELFF. CDR3 sequence (DNA): TGTGCCAGCAGTTCCAGGGGACAGGGGGCTCCCGGGGAGCTGTTTTTT.

This clonotype has ten or more counts. The chain carries TRBV7-8 and TRBJ1-3; D is undetermined. This CDR3 spans 14 amino acids. Trimming stripped 5 bases from V and 0 bases from J, with 8 bases between. Germline V gene lookup returns CDR1 SGHVS and CDR2 FQNEAQ. This chain's CDR3 is CASSLGDSGNTIYF. CDR3 in DNA: TGTGCCAGCAGCCTAGGAGACTCTGGAAACACCATATATTTT.

The sample holds one count of this clonotype. A much larger clonotype is one base distant, so this may be a read error. The chain recombines TRBV5-6 with TRBJ1-1; tentatively, D is TRBD1 (5 bases). This CDR3 region has 14 residues. The V gene lost 4 bases and the J gene lost 4 bases, with 14 bases spanning the gap. Germline V gene lookup returns CDR1 SGHDT and CDR2 YYEEEE. The CDR3 loop is CASSRDGRSTEAFF. CDR3 nucleotides: TGTGCCAGCAGCCGGGACGGGCGGAGCACTGAAGCTTTCTTT.

This clonotype was seen many times. V usage is TRBV7-9 and J usage is TRBJ1-1, with a possible D match to TRBD1 (5 bases). V lost 0 bases to trimming and J lost 3 bases, with 8 bases between them. The CDR3 has 14 residues. Germline CDR1 reads SEHNR; CDR2 reads FQNEAQ (reference sequence). CDR3 DNA: TGTGCCAGCAGCTTAGCGGGGCCGCACACTGAAGCTTTCTTT. It encodes CASSLAGPHTEAFF.

This clonotype was observed a few times. The V and J genes are TRBV7-9 and TRBJ1-4, with D hard to call. This CDR3 is built from 12 residues. Trimming took off 3 bases at V and 7 bases at J, with 6 bases between the two ends. Germline-derived CDR1 and CDR2 are SEHNR and FQNEAQ (reference sequence). CDR3 sequence (DNA): TGTGCCAGCAGCTTTGACTTTGAAAAACTGTTTTTT. It specifies CASSFDFEKLFF.